Detailed here is one T cell receptor beta chain. Its target is unknown. The PCR made use of 60 Vbeta and 13 Jbeta primers. Sequencing was performed with immunoSEQ multiplex PCR; in TCRdb, only in-frame clones are kept and a portion is missing. The table includes around 100,000 clones, approximately 80% detected once. The sample originates from a study of cytomegalovirus exposure and HLA in healthy donors. The study's findings and limits: The study labeled 150 to 200 TCR beta chains cytomegalovirus-associated. A likely sequencing artifact accounted for one observed cluster of highly shared sequence variants.

Germline loops: CDR1 PRHDT, CDR2 FYEKMQ (reference sequence). The CDR3 runs to 15 residues. The J segment lost 1 base and the V segment lost 5 bases, leaving 6 bases of the junction unmatched. V gene TRBV13 combines with J gene TRBJ1-1; 8 bases agree with TRBD1. Sequences were obtained from PBMCs. The sequence was obtained from a female donor in good health and CMV-seropositive. CDR3 bases: TGTGCCAGCAGCACTCCAGGGACAGGGAACACTGAAGCTTTCTTT. It encodes CASSTPGTGNTEAFF.